This TCR beta chain was captured in a study of cytomegalovirus exposure and HLA in healthy donors. Trimming left V 6 bases short and J 0 bases short, with 14 bases between. The V gene's germline CDR1 is MDHEN and CDR2 SYDVKM. The CDR3 length is 15 residues. The PCR contained 60 Vbeta and 13 Jbeta primers. Repertoires were generated with immunoSEQ multiplex PCR, while TCRdb's copy carries only in-frame clones and drops some. The table has under 150,000 clones, over 70% seen once. This clone was seen only once. This TCR was sampled from a woman aged 60-75 years in good health and CMV-seropositive. Sequenced material: PBMCs. The V gene is TRBV28, the J gene TRBJ1-1; D call uncertain. The CDR3 protein is CASSLGLAMNTEAFF. The CDR3 region has the DNA TGTGCCAGCAGCCTCGGGTTGGCTATGAACACTGAAGCTTTCTTT.